This is a list of T cell receptor beta chains from one sample in a study of T-cell memory formation after mild COVID-19. TCRdb called the 5' RACE reads again in MiXCR, with one record for every CDR3 protein. The table lists roughly 500,000 distinct CDR3 sequences, about a fifth of them singletons. Sequenced: PBMCs or a T cell subset sorted from them (not recorded which). All receptors derive from an adult woman who had mild COVID-19 (a few samples of this study predate the infection). Cell type and time point are not known. The CDR3 runs from the conserved cysteine through the conserved F or W. The D gene is left open where the match is weak. Clone size is stated in some rows and not others, as once, few, many or a class when expanded.

v_call	clone_size	d_call	j_call	cdr3_aa	cdr3_nt
TRBV10-3	NA	NA	TRBJ2-7	CAISDGTKGIYEQYF	TGTGCCATCAGCGACGGAACTAAGGGAATCTACGAGCAGTACTTC
TRBV20-1	NA	NA	TRBJ2-5	CSARRLAAVQETQYF	TGCAGTGCTAGACGGTTAGCGGCGGTACAAGAGACCCAGTACTTC
TRBV7-9	NA	TRBD2	TRBJ2-1	CASSKGLAGSYNEQFF	TGTGCCAGCAGCAAAGGACTAGCGGGATCCTACAATGAGCAGTTCTTC
TRBV12-3/TRBV12-4	NA	NA	TRBJ2-7	CASSLRDDSYEQYF	TGTGCCAGCAGTTTAAGGGACGACTCCTACGAGCAGTACTTC
TRBV2	NA	NA	TRBJ1-2	CASTDYGYTF	TGTGCCAGCACCGACTATGGCTACACCTTC
TRBV30	few	TRBD1	TRBJ1-5	CAWSNGQGTYQPQHF	TGTGCCTGGAGTAATGGACAGGGAACTTATCAGCCCCAGCATTTT
TRBV2	NA	NA	TRBJ2-7	CASSPERATYEQYF	TGTGCCAGCAGCCCAGAGCGGGCCACCTACGAGCAGTACTTC
TRBV2	NA	NA	TRBJ2-1	CASTMSSGVPYNEQFF	TGTGCCAGCACTATGTCTTCGGGGGTTCCTTACAATGAGCAGTTCTTC
TRBV6-5	few	TRBD2	TRBJ2-2	CASSRGLAGGHTGELFF	TGTGCCAGCAGCCGCGGACTAGCGGGGGGACACACCGGGGAGCTGTTTTTT
TRBV19	many	TRBD1	TRBJ2-6	CASSIAKGTGDAGANVLTF	TGTGCCAGTAGTATAGCAAAGGGGACAGGGGACGCTGGGGCCAACGTCCTGACTTTC
TRBV6-6	few	NA	TRBJ2-2	CASSYRAQGPTTGELFF	TGTGCCAGCAGTTACAGAGCACAGGGTCCGACCACCGGGGAGCTGTTTTTT
TRBV12-3/TRBV12-4	many	NA	TRBJ2-5	CASSFEKTQYF	TGTGCCAGCAGTTTCGAAAAGACCCAGTACTTC
TRBV5-1	few	TRBD2	TRBJ2-3	CASSTSTSGSDTQYF	TGCGCCAGCAGCACGTCGACTAGCGGGTCGGATACGCAGTATTTT
TRBV20-1	few	TRBD2	TRBJ2-3	CSANGLAGMTDTQYF	TGCAGTGCTAACGGACTAGCGGGAATGACAGATACGCAGTATTTT
TRBV12-3/TRBV12-4	NA	TRBD2	TRBJ2-7	CASSLSSGSVEQYF	TGTGCCAGCAGTTTAAGCAGCGGGAGTGTCGAGCAGTACTTC
TRBV5-1	few	NA	TRBJ1-1	CASSLNTNTEAFF	TGCGCCAGCAGCTTGAACACGAACACTGAAGCTTTCTTT
TRBV13	many	NA	TRBJ1-3	CASSLRTASGNTIYF	TGTGCCAGCAGCTTAAGGACAGCCTCTGGAAACACCATATATTTT
TRBV4-2	few	TRBD2	TRBJ2-3	CASSQEDGTSGRVTDTQYF	TGTGCCAGCAGCCAAGAAGATGGGACTAGCGGGAGAGTCACAGATACGCAGTATTTT
TRBV11-1	NA	NA	TRBJ1-4	CASSQISWTSNEKLFF	TGTGCCAGCAGCCAAATATCCTGGACGAGTAATGAAAAACTGTTTTTT
TRBV6-1	NA	TRBD1	TRBJ1-5	CASRDRYGNQPQHF	TGTGCCAGCAGGGACAGGTATGGCAATCAGCCCCAGCATTTT
TRBV3-1	few	NA	TRBJ1-2	CASSQGGIDGYTF	TGTGCCAGCAGCCAAGGGGGAATTGATGGCTACACCTTC
TRBV10-3	NA	TRBD2	TRBJ2-3	CAISDTAGFSTDTQYF	TGTGCCATCAGTGATACAGCGGGATTTAGCACAGATACGCAGTATTTT
TRBV5-1	NA	NA	TRBJ1-5	CASRQHEDQPQHF	TGCGCCAGCAGGCAGCACGAGGATCAGCCCCAGCATTTT
TRBV12-3/TRBV12-4	few	TRBD2	TRBJ2-1	CASSPPQPGLAAYNEQFF	TGTGCCAGCAGTCCACCGCAGCCGGGACTAGCGGCCTACAATGAGCAGTTCTTC
TRBV12-3/TRBV12-4	many	NA	TRBJ2-1	CASSYGTHNEQFF	TGTGCCAGCAGCTACGGGACTCACAATGAGCAGTTCTTC
TRBV27	NA	NA	TRBJ1-6	CASSPLGEGNSPLHF	TGTGCCAGCAGCCCTCTGGGGGAGGGTAATTCACCCCTCCACTTT
TRBV7-3	few	NA	TRBJ2-3	CASSTTGTSTDTQYF	TGTGCCAGCAGCACAACGGGAACTAGCACAGATACGCAGTATTTT
TRBV20-1	NA	TRBD2	TRBJ2-5	CSARTPGTRTETQYF	TGCAGTGCTAGAACACCCGGGACTAGGACGGAGACCCAGTACTTC
TRBV5-1	NA	TRBD1	TRBJ1-1	CASSLTGGQYTEAFF	TGCGCCAGCAGCCTCACAGGGGGCCAGTACACTGAAGCTTTCTTT
TRBV5-1	NA	TRBD1	TRBJ2-1	CASSFEGTALNEQFF	TGCGCCAGCAGCTTTGAGGGGACAGCCTTAAATGAGCAGTTCTTC
TRBV9	once	NA	TRBJ2-3	CASSVAVEGGTDTQYF	TGTGCCAGCAGCGTAGCGGTAGAGGGGGGCACAGATACGCAGTATTTT
TRBV5-1	NA	TRBD1	TRBJ2-3	CASSIRDRGGTDTQYF	TGCGCCAGCAGCATCCGGGACAGGGGTGGGACAGATACGCAGTATTTT
TRBV7-3	few	NA	TRBJ1-6	CASSLDGTADSPLHF	TGTGCCAGCAGCTTAGATGGGACGGCCGATTCACCCCTCCACTTT
TRBV5-1	NA	NA	TRBJ2-5	CASSLGPLDVTQYF	TGCGCCAGCAGCTTGGGGCCCCTGGACGTGACCCAGTACTTC
TRBV20-1	few	NA	TRBJ2-1	CSATPASNEQFF	TGCAGTGCTACTCCCGCCTCAAATGAGCAGTTCTTC
TRBV30	few	NA	TRBJ2-7	CAWNLRGEQYF	TGTGCCTGGAACTTACGGGGTGAGCAGTACTTC
TRBV12-3/TRBV12-4	few	NA	TRBJ2-4	CASRVGSGEKDIQYF	TGTGCCAGCAGGGTCGGTTCGGGGGAGAAGGACATTCAGTACTTC
TRBV9	NA	NA	TRBJ1-4	CASSVGGRGNEKLFF	TGTGCCAGCAGCGTAGGGGGCAGGGGAAATGAAAAACTGTTTTTT
TRBV7-9	few	NA	TRBJ1-4	CASSSGRQDEKLFF	TGTGCCAGCAGCTCAGGGAGGCAGGATGAAAAACTGTTTTTT
TRBV24-1	few	NA	TRBJ2-1	CATGAGGYDYNEQFF	TGTGCCACCGGTGCTGGCGGGTACGATTACAATGAGCAGTTCTTC
TRBV18	NA	TRBD2	TRBJ2-7	CASSPPTSGATYEQYF	TGTGCCAGCTCACCACCGACTAGCGGGGCGACCTACGAGCAGTACTTC
TRBV5-4	NA	NA	TRBJ1-2	CASSLEEGAGYGYTF	TGTGCCAGCAGCTTGGAGGAGGGAGCTGGCTATGGCTACACCTTC
TRBV3-1	NA	NA	TRBJ2-7	CASSQTAPYEQYF	TGTGCCAGCAGCCAGACGGCCCCCTACGAGCAGTACTTC
TRBV14	NA	NA	TRBJ2-7	CASSKQSHGYEQYF	TGTGCCAGCAGCAAACAATCCCACGGCTACGAGCAGTACTTC
TRBV5-1	few	NA	TRBJ2-1	CASSFGVGSSYNEQFF	TGCGCCAGCAGCTTCGGTGTCGGGAGCTCCTACAATGAGCAGTTCTTC
TRBV5-1	NA	NA	TRBJ1-1	CASSPRGGANTEAFF	TGCGCCAGCAGCCCCCGGGGGGGGGCGAACACTGAAGCTTTCTTT
TRBV15	few	NA	TRBJ2-3	CATSGGSTDTQYF	TGTGCCACCAGCGGGGGGAGCACAGATACGCAGTATTTT
TRBV6-5	few	TRBD1	TRBJ2-1	CASRKTGVVVNEQFF	TGTGCCAGCAGGAAGACAGGGGTCGTGGTCAATGAGCAGTTCTTC
TRBV2	NA	NA	TRBJ2-1	CASSDRLVGDNEQFF	TGTGCCAGCAGTGACCGACTAGTAGGTGACAATGAGCAGTTCTTC
TRBV19	NA	NA	TRBJ1-4	CASGVTNEKLFF	TGTGCCTCAGGGGTCACTAATGAAAAACTGTTTTTT
TRBV24-1	few	NA	TRBJ2-1	CATPPVEMGDNRRGFYNEQFF	TGTGCCACCCCCCCCGTCGAAATGGGGGACAACCGGAGGGGTTTCTACAATGAGCAGTTCTTC
TRBV12-3/TRBV12-4	NA	NA	TRBJ2-5	CASSFPKGTQYF	TGTGCCAGCAGTTTCCCAAAGGGGACCCAGTACTTC
TRBV19	NA	NA	TRBJ2-7	CASSITGGGYEQYF	TGTGCCAGTAGTATTACCGGGGGCGGCTACGAGCAGTACTTC
TRBV24-1	NA	TRBD1	TRBJ1-1	CATSDGLLGQGRITEAFF	TGTGCCACCAGTGATGGATTACTGGGACAGGGACGAATCACTGAAGCTTTCTTT
TRBV25-1	NA	NA	TRBJ1-2	CASSDPGRLGGYTF	TGTGCCAGCAGTGACCCCGGACGTCTCGGTGGCTACACCTTC
TRBV30	NA	NA	TRBJ1-2	CAWSVETEANYGYTF	TGTGCCTGGAGTGTTGAGACAGAAGCTAACTATGGCTACACCTTC
TRBV4-1	NA	NA	TRBJ2-7	CASSQGQIYEQYF	TGCGCCAGCAGCCAAGGGCAGATCTACGAGCAGTACTTC
TRBV20-1	NA	NA	TRBJ2-1	CSAAQSGYNEQFF	TGCAGTGCGGCGCAGAGCGGTTACAATGAGCAGTTCTTC
TRBV29-1	NA	TRBD1	TRBJ2-3	CSVGQGSTDTQYF	TGCAGCGTCGGACAGGGAAGCACAGATACGCAGTATTTT